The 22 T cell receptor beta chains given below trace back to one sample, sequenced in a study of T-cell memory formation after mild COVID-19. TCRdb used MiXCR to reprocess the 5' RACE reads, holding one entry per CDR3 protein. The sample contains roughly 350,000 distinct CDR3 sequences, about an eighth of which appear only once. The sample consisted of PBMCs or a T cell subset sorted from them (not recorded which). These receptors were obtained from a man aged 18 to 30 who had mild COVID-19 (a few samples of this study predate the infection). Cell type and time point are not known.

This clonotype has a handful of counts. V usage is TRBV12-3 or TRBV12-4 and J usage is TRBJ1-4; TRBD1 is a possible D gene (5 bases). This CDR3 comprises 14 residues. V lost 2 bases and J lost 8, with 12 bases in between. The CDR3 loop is CASSLRGVGEKLFF. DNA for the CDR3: TGTGCCAGCAGTTTACGGGGGGTAGGGGAAAAACTGTTTTTT.

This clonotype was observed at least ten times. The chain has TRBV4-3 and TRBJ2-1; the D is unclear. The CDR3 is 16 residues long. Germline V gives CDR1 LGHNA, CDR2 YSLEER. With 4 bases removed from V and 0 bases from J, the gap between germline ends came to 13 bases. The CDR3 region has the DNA TGCGCCAGCAGCCCCAACTATCGGAGCTCCTACAATGAGCAGTTCTTC. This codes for CASSPNYRSSYNEQFF.

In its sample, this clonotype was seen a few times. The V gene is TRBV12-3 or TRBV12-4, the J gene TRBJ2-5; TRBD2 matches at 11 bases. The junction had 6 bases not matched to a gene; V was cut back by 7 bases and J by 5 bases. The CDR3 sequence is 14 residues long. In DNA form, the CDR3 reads TGTGCCAGCACTGTAGCGGGGGGGCAGGAGACCCAGTACTTC. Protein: CASTVAGGQETQYF.

The CDR3 here is CSASTGRSDQPQHF. The CDR3 DNA is TGCAGTGCTAGCACAGGGCGATCGGATCAGCCCCAGCATTTT. The rearrangement uses TRBV20-1 and TRBJ1-5; perhaps TRBD1 as D (6 bases). This CDR3 is 14 amino acids long. V lost 3 bases to trimming and J lost 5 bases, with 14 bases between them. From germline, CDR1 is DFQATT and CDR2 SNEGSKA (reference sequence).

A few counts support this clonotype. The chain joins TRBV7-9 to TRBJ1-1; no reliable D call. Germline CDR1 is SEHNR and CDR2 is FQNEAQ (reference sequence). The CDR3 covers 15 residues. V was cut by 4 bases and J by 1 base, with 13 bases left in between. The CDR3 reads CASSSPATANTEAFF. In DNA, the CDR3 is TGTGCCAGCAGCTCCCCGGCCACAGCGAACACTGAAGCTTTCTTT.

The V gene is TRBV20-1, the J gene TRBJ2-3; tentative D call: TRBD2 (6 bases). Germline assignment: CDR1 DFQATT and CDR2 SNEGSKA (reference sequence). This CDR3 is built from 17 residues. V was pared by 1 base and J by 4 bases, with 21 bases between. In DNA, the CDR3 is TGCAGTGCTAGAGCCGGGTCCGGGACTCCCAGGTCAGATACGCAGTATTTT. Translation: CSARAGSGTPRSDTQYF.

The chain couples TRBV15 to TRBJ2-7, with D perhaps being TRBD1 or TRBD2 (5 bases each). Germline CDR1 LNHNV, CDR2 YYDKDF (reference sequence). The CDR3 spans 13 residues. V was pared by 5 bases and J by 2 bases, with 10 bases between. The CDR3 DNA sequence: TGTGCCACCAGCGGGGACGGGACCTACGAGCAGTACGTC. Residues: CATSGDGTYEQYV.

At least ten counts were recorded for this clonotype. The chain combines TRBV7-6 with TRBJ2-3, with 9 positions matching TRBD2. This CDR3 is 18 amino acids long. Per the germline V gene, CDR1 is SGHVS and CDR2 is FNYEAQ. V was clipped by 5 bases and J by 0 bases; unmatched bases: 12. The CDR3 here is CASSLLLAGASSTDTQYF. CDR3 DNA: TGTGCCAGCAGCCTCCTCTTAGCGGGGGCCTCTAGCACAGATACGCAGTATTTT.

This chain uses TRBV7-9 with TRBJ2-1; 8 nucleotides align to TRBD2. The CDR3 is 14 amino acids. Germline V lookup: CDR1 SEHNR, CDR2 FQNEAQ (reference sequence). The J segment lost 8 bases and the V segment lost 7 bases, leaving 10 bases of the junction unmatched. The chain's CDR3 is CASNSGGRAHEQFF. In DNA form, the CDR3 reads TGTGCCAGCAACAGCGGGGGCAGGGCACATGAGCAGTTCTTC.

This chain's CDR3 is CASSQDSGRRTEAFF. In DNA form, the CDR3 reads TGTGCCAGCAGCCAAGATTCCGGGAGACGTACTGAAGCTTTCTTT. The V call is TRBV14, the J call TRBJ1-1; D is uncertain. The CDR3 spans 15 residues. Between the trimmed V and J ends, which lost 0 bases and 5 bases, there was a span of 13 bases. Germline V gives CDR1 SGHDN, CDR2 FVKESK.

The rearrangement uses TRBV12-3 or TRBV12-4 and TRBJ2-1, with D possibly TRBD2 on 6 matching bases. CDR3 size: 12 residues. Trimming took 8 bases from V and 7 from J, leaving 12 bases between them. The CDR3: CASLPGGNEQFF. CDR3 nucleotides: TGTGCCAGCCTTCCCGGAGGGAATGAGCAGTTCTTC.

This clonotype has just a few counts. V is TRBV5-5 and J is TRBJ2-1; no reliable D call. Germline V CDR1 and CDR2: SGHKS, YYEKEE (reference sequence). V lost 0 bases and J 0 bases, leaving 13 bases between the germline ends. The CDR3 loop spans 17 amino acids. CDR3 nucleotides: TGTGCCAGCAGCTTGGTCCCTATTCCGAGCTCCTACAATGAGCAGTTCTTC. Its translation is CASSLVPIPSSYNEQFF. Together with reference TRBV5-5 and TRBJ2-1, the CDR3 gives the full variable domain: DAGVTQSPTHLIKTRGQQVTLRCSPISGHKSVSWYQQVLGQGPQFIFQYYEKEERGRGNFPDRFSARQFPNYSSELNVNALLLGDSALYLCASSLVPIPSSYNEQFFGPGTRLTVL.

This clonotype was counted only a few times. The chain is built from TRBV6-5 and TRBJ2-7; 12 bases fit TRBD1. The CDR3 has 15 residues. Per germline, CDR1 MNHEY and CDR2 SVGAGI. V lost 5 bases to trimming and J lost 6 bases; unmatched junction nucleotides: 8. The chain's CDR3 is CASSTSGQGAVEQYF. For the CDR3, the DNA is TGTGCCAGCAGTACATCGGGACAGGGGGCCGTCGAGCAGTACTTC.

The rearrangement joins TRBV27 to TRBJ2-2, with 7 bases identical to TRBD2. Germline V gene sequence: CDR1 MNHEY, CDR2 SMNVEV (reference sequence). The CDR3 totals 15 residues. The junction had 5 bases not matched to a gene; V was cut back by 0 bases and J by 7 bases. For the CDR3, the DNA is TGTGCCAGCAGTTTATCAGGGGAGGGGAACGGGGAGCTGTTTTTT. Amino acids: CASSLSGEGNGELFF.

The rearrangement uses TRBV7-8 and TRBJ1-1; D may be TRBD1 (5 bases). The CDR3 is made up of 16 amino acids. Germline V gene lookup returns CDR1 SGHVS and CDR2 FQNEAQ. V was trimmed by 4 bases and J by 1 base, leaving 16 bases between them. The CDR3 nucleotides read TGTGCCAGCAGCTACCTTCCGGGACCGCGGAACACTGAAGCTTTCTTT. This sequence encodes CASSYLPGPRNTEAFF.

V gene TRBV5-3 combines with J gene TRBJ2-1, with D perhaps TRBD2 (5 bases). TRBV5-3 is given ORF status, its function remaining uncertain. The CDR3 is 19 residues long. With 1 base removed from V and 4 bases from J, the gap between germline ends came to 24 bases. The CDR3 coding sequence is TGTGCCAGAAGCTTGTCCCCCCCATTAGATTTGACTAAATACAATGAGCAGTTCTTC. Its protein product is CARSLSPPLDLTKYNEQFF.

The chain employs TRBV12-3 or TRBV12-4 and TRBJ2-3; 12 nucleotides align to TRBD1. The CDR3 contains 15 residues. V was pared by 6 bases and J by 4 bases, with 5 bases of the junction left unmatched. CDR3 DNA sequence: TGTGCCAGCAGGGGGACAGGGGGCGCCCCAGATACGCAGTATTTT. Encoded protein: CASRGTGGAPDTQYF.

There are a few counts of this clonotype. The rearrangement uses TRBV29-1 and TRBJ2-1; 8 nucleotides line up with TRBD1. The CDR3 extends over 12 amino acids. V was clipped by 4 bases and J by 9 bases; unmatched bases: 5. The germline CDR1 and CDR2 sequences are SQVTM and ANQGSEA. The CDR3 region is CSVGIQGGEQFF. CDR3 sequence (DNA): TGCAGCGTTGGCATACAGGGGGGTGAGCAGTTCTTC.

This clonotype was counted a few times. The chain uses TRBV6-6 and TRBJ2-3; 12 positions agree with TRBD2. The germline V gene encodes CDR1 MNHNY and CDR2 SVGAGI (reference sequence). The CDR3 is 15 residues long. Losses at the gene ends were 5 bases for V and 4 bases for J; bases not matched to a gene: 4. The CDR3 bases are TGTGCCAGCAGTCCTCGACTAGCGGGGGCAGATACGCAGTATTTT. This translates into CASSPRLAGADTQYF.

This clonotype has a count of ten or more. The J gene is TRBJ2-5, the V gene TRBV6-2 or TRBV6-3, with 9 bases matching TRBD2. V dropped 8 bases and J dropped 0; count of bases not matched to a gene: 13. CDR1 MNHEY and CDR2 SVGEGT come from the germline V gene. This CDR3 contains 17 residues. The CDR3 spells CASGPLGGGAYQETQYF. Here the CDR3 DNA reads TGTGCCAGCGGACCACTCGGCGGGGGGGCGTACCAAGAGACCCAGTACTTC.

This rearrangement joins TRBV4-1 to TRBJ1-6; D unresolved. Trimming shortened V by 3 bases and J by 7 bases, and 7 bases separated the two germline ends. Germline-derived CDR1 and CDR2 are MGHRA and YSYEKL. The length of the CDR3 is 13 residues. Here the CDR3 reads CASSQPTNSPLHF. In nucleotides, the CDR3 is TGCGCCAGCAGCCAGCCGACCAATTCACCCCTCCACTTT.

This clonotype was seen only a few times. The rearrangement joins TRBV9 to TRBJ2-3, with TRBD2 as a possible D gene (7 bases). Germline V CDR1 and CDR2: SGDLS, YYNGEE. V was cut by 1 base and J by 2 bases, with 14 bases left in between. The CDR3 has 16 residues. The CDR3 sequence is CASSVSGGSLTDTQYF. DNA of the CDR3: TGTGCCAGCAGCGTATCGGGGGGCTCCCTCACAGATACGCAGTATTTT.